This record covers a single TCR beta chain. Germline DNA was also extracted, while the blood RNA originated from unsorted whole blood. The sample comes from a study of tumor-infiltrating lymphocytes in primary liver carcinoma. Study as a whole: Primary liver carcinoma, confirmed by histopathology, was surgically resected. The five patients, who were men and women, ranged in age from 30 to 69 years. Staged T1-T3 N0M0, the tumors had sizes that ranged from roughly 4.2 to 11 cm across. Read depth, roughly 3.65 to 8 million productive TCRbeta reads, did not differ significantly between tissues.

Starting material of 450 to 550 ng total RNA yielded TCR beta cDNA via a constant-region primer. Three nested multiplex PCR rounds, a slightly modified ARM-PCR method, built the TCR beta libraries. A C-beta reverse primer and TRBV1-TRBV30 forward primers served in each of the first two PCR rounds, at 10 cycles apiece. One entry per CDR3 protein results from TCRdb running MiXCR on the multiplex PCR reads. The sample lists approximately 300,000 distinct CDR3 sequences; 65% were seen once. Looked up from germline, CDR1 is SGHRS and CDR2 is YFSETQ. V was cut by 0 bases and J by 0 bases, with 13 bases left in between. The CDR3 has 16 amino acids.

V and J are TRBV5-1 and TRBJ2-7; maybe TRBD2 (5 bases). The sample was peripheral blood. This receptor was taken from a man between 35 and 55 years old with primary liver carcinoma and hepatitis B virus infection. The CDR3 DNA reads as TGCGCCAGCAGCTTGGTGGACTGGAAAGGCTCCTACGAGCAGTACTTC. Amino acid sequence: CASSLVDWKGSYEQYF.